This T cell receptor beta chain was sequenced in a study of radiation and T cells in renal cell carcinoma. Clones were sequenced by immunoSEQ multiplex PCR, and TCRdb holds only the in-frame ones, with some missing. Here the sample spans approximately 100,000 clones, 86% being singletons. Time point: baseline pretreatment blood. Treatment reported: 15 Gy SBRT to primary tumor, nephrectomy 4 weeks later. The V gene's germline CDR1 is SEHNR and CDR2 FQNEAQ (reference sequence). CDR3 length: 13 amino acids. Trimming removed 2 bases at V and 5 bases at J, with 9 bases between. The source was blood, collected from a patient whose treatment included radiotherapy and nephrectomy. The chain uses TRBV7-9 and TRBJ2-5; D uncertain. This TCR was sampled from a man between 50 and 59 years old with renal cell carcinoma. CDR3 loop: CASSLNSGETQYF. The CDR3 DNA reads TGTGCCAGCAGCTTAAATTCCGGGGAGACCCAGTACTTC.